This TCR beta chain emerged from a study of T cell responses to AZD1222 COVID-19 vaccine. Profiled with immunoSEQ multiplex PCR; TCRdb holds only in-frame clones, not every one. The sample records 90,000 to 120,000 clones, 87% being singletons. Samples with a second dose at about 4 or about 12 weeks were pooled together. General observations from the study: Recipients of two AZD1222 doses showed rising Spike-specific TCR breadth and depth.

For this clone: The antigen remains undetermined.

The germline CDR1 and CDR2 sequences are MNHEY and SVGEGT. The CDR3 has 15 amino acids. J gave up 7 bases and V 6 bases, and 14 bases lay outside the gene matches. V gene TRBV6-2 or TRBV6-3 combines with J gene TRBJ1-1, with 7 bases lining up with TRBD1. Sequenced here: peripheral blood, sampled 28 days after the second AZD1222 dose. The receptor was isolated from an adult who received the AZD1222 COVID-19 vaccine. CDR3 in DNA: TGTGCCAGCAGCCGACAGGGATCCCCCTCTGTTGAAGCTTTCTTT. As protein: CASSRQGSPSVEAFF.